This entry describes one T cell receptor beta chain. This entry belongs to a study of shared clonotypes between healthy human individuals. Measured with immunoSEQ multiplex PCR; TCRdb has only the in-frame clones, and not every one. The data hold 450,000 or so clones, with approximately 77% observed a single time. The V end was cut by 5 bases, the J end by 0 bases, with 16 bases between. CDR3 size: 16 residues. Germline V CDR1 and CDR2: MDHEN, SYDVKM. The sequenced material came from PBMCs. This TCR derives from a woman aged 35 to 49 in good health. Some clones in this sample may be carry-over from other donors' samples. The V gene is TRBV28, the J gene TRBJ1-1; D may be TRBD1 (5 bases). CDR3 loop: CASSHPYAGLNTEAFF. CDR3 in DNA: TGTGCCAGCAGTCACCCTTACGCGGGGCTGAACACTGAAGCTTTCTTT.